This paragraph covers one T cell receptor beta chain sequence. Its antigen is unknown. These data originate in a study of T cells in pancreatic ductal adenocarcinoma. Trimming took 0 bases from V and 7 from J, leaving 15 bases between them. This CDR3 is 16 amino acids long. The germline gives CDR1 MNHNY, CDR2 SVGAGI (reference sequence). Study conclusions and caveats: No significant tumor-blood clonality difference; means were about 0.12 and 0.073. Unique clonotypes were about 8.2-fold more numerous in blood than in tumor. Comparisons of tumor and blood clonality may show falsely lower tumor diversity.

Assay used: immunoSEQ multiplex PCR; TCRdb lists only in-frame clones, some missing. The data hold around 16,000 clones, with more than 75% observed a single time. The selected patients with pancreatic ductal adenocarcinoma had surgery but no neoadjuvant therapy. This TCR was sampled from a human donor with pancreatic ductal adenocarcinoma. V usage is TRBV6-6 and J usage is TRBJ1-4, with D possibly matching TRBD1 (6 bases). Sequencing was performed on PBMCs. The CDR3 loop is CASSYSMGGAGEKLFF. In DNA, the CDR3 is TGTGCCAGCAGTTACTCGATGGGGGGCGCTGGTGAAAAACTGTTTTTT.